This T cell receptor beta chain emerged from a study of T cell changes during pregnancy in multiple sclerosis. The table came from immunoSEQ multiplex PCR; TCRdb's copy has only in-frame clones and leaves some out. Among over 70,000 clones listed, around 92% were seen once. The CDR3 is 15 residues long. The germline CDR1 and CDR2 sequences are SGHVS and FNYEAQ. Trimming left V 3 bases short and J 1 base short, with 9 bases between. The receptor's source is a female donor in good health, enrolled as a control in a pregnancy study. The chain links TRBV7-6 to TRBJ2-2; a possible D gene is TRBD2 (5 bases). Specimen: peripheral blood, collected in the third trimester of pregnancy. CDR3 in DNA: TGTGCCAGCAGCTTGCACGGGATGAACACCGGGGAGCTGTTTTTT. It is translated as CASSLHGMNTGELFF. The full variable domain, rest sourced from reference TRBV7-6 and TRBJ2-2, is GAGVSQSPRYKVTKRGQDVALRCDPISGHVSLYWYRQALGQGPEFLTYFNYEAQQDKSGLPNDRFSAERPEGSISTLTIQRTEQRDSAMYRCASSLHGMNTGELFFGEGSRLTVL.